Included here is one T cell receptor beta chain sequence, with context. Profiled with immunoSEQ multiplex PCR; TCRdb holds only in-frame clones, not every one. The table lists approximately 580,000 clones, about 80% of them singletons, with more than 0.01% in the top ten. The CDR3 has 14 amino acids. The junction had 9 bases not matched to a gene; V was cut back by 6 bases and J by 5 bases. Germline CDR1 is SNHLY and CDR2 is FYNNEI. These data belong to a study of shared T cell receptors in the human thymus. A further study also used this sample, focusing on human thymus T cells. As that report states: Donors were healthy Finnish babies undergoing corrective operations for congenital heart defects. Corrective heart surgery yielded resections, and these provided the thymus tissue. Repertoires sampled from thymus and blood appeared biased in V and J gene usage. There were highly overlapping thymic repertoires among unrelated individuals, as related research reported.

The sequence was collected from a boy in the first two years of life with a congenital heart defect. The chain joins TRBV2 to TRBJ2-5; TRBD2 aligns across 7 bases. The sequencing sample was made of thymocytes. The CDR3 DNA sequence: TGTGCCAGCAGCGAGGGGAGGGGCGGGGAGACCCAGTACTTC. Its translation is CASSEGRGGETQYF.